The clone carrying this T cell receptor (beta chain) showed up just a few times. These data are taken from a study of control samples from healthy donors and cancer patients. Data came from immunoSEQ multiplex PCR; TCRdb stores just in-frame clones and leaves some out. The table includes 130,000 or so clones, roughly 90% detected once. The germline gives CDR1 MNHNS, CDR2 SASEGT. The CDR3 is made up of 16 amino acids. V shed 2 bases and J 6 bases; nucleotides not matched to a gene: 9. This sequence originates from a man aged 50-60 years with head and neck cancer. The rearrangement uses TRBV6-1 and TRBJ1-5, with 8 positions matching TRBD1. The sequencing input was PBMCs. The CDR3: CASSEFGQGLGQPQHF. As DNA, the CDR3 is TGTGCCAGCAGTGAATTTGGACAGGGCCTTGGTCAGCCCCAGCATTTT.